Listed below are T cell receptor beta chains from one sample, sequenced in a study of response to subunit inactivated influenza vaccine. TCRdb re-called the RT-PCR reads through MiXCR, storing one row per CDR3 protein. The sample carries just over 300,000 distinct CDR3 sequences, just over 20% recorded once. The material sequenced was PBMCs from blood, taken 21 months after vaccination. The receptor set was obtained from a man aged 50-75 years who received an inactivated influenza vaccine. CDR3s include the opening cysteine and the closing phenylalanine or tryptophan. The order of the fields is D gene, J gene, clone size, V gene, CDR3 DNA, CDR3 protein. The D gene is left open where the match is weak. Some rows have no size entry. The others give once, few or many, or a class for an expanded clone.

D gene: NA; J gene: TRBJ2-7; clone size: NA; V gene: TRBV5-1; CDR3 DNA: TGCGCCAGCAGCTTAGGCGGGGAGATCTACGAGCAGTACTTC; CDR3 protein: CASSLGGEIYEQYF
D gene: NA; J gene: TRBJ2-2; clone size: NA; V gene: TRBV10-3; CDR3 DNA: TGTGCCATCAGTGAGACAGGGAGGGAGAACACCGGGGAGCTGTTTTTT; CDR3 protein: CAISETGRENTGELFF
D gene: NA; J gene: TRBJ1-1; clone size: few; V gene: TRBV12-3/TRBV12-4; CDR3 DNA: TGTGCCAGCAGTTTGCACCCAGGAATGAACACTGAAGCTTTCTTT; CDR3 protein: CASSLHPGMNTEAFF
D gene: NA; J gene: TRBJ2-7; clone size: few; V gene: TRBV11-2; CDR3 DNA: TGTGCCAGCAGCCCCAACGTAAACGAGCAGTACTTC; CDR3 protein: CASSPNVNEQYF
D gene: NA; J gene: TRBJ1-5; clone size: NA; V gene: TRBV11-2; CDR3 DNA: TGTGCCAGCAGCTTACGAGGGGCGGGTCAGCCCCAGCATTTT; CDR3 protein: CASSLRGAGQPQHF
D gene: NA; J gene: TRBJ2-3; clone size: few; V gene: TRBV5-1; CDR3 DNA: TGCGCCAGCAGCTTGTCCGACCCCGGGGATACGCAGTATTTT; CDR3 protein: CASSLSDPGDTQYF
D gene: TRBD2; J gene: TRBJ2-1; clone size: NA; V gene: TRBV18; CDR3 DNA: TGTGCCAGCTCACCAGCTAGCGGGAGAATCGATGAGCAGTTCTTC; CDR3 protein: CASSPASGRIDEQFF
D gene: NA; J gene: TRBJ1-1; clone size: NA; V gene: TRBV3-1; CDR3 DNA: TGTGCCAGCACCCGGACATCGAACACTGAAGCTTTCTTT; CDR3 protein: CASTRTSNTEAFF
D gene: NA; J gene: TRBJ1-3; clone size: few; V gene: TRBV4-3; CDR3 DNA: TGCGCCAGCAGCCAAGACCCCAGTCCTGGAAACACCATATATTTT; CDR3 protein: CASSQDPSPGNTIYF
D gene: TRBD1; J gene: TRBJ1-4; clone size: NA; V gene: TRBV12-3/TRBV12-4; CDR3 DNA: TGTGCCAGCGGTCGGGGGACAGGGACTGAAAAACTGTTTTTT; CDR3 protein: CASGRGTGTEKLFF
D gene: NA; J gene: TRBJ2-5; clone size: few; V gene: TRBV2; CDR3 DNA: TGTGCCAGCAGTGGGGCAGACCAAGAGACCCAGTACTTC; CDR3 protein: CASSGADQETQYF
D gene: NA; J gene: TRBJ2-3; clone size: NA; V gene: TRBV10-3; CDR3 DNA: TGTGCCATCAGTTCCGGGGGCGCAGATACGCAGTATTTT; CDR3 protein: CAISSGGADTQYF
D gene: NA; J gene: TRBJ2-5; clone size: NA; V gene: TRBV21-1; CDR3 DNA: TGTGCCAGCAGCGAACCGGGACAGGAGATTACTGAAGAGACCCAGTACTTC; CDR3 protein: CASSEPGQEITEETQYF
D gene: NA; J gene: TRBJ2-1; clone size: few; V gene: TRBV12-3/TRBV12-4; CDR3 DNA: TGTGCCAGCACTCCGATGGGGGTGGTTCCCTACAATGAGCAGTTCTTC; CDR3 protein: CASTPMGVVPYNEQFF